The clone carrying this T cell receptor beta chain was seen at least ten times. Its target is not known. This sample was taken from a study of human T cells and chemical hapten exposure. Findings and limits, study-wide: Positive correlation was observed between PT1 expanded TCR counts and patch test score. In comparison with controls, expanded TCRs gave rise to a significantly larger number of large CDR3 similarity clusters.

TCRdb ran MiXCR on the RACE reads and lists one entry per CDR3 protein. The sample lists about 68,000 distinct CDR3 sequences, approximately 11% occurring once. J lost 7 bases, V lost 1 base, and 10 bases had no gene match. Per germline, CDR1 MNHEY and CDR2 SMNVEV (reference sequence). This CDR3 has 15 amino acids. Indicated time point: pre-sensitization, week 0. Documented treatment: therapeutic diphenylcyclopropenone sensitization with weekly scalp DPC. The chain links TRBV27 to TRBJ2-7, with TRBD2 matching over 7 bases. The sequence came from a woman aged 45-65 years with alopecia areata. Some clones in this sample may be carry-over from other donors' samples. The sequencing here drew on whole blood, taken in connection with sensitization to the hapten diphenylcyclopropenone (DPC). Written as DNA, the CDR3 is TGTGCCAGCAGTTTATTACGGGAGGTTCTTGAAGAGCAGTACTTC. Translation gives CASSLLREVLEEQYF.